What follows are 27 T cell receptor beta chains derived from one specimen sequenced in a study of cytomegalovirus exposure and HLA in healthy donors. PCR involved 60 Vbeta and 13 Jbeta primers. Generated by immunoSEQ multiplex PCR, the TCRdb table keeps only in-frame clones and is missing some. The profile shows fewer than 95,000 clones, over 60% of them singletons. The specimen was PBMCs. The receptors were gathered from a middle-aged woman in good health and CMV-seropositive.

The chain employs TRBV5-6 and TRBJ1-3, with 10 bases fitting TRBD1. The trim removed 7 bases at V and 9 bases at J, leaving 13 bases unmatched. CDR1 is SGHDT and CDR2 is YYEEEE in the germline V gene. The CDR3 runs to 15 residues. The CDR3 DNA follows: TGTGCCAGCCAAGACTTTACCGGGACAGGGGTCACCATATATTTT. It encodes CASQDFTGTGVTIYF.

Concerning this clone itself: Relative to the germline gene, one junction end is altered; a read error may explain this. The gene calls are TRBV7-7 and TRBJ2-7; D is possibly TRBD1 (6 bases). This CDR3 contains 13 residues. Germline CDR1 reads SSHAT; CDR2 reads FNYEAQ (reference sequence). CDR3 amino acids: CASSLTGIDEQYF. In nucleotides, the CDR3 is TGTGCTAGCAGCTTGACAGGAATAGACGAGCAGTACTTC.

A word on this clone: A far larger clone is off by one base, so a read error is likely. The J gene is TRBJ2-1, the V gene TRBV7-8; D possibly corresponds to TRBD1 (6 bases). Germline CDR1 SGHVS, CDR2 FQNEAQ. V lost 5 bases and J lost 5, with 10 bases in between. This CDR3 is built from 13 residues. CDR3 region: CASSGDRNNEQFF. The CDR3 DNA is TGTGCCAGCAGCGGAGACAGGAACAATGAGCAGTTCTTC.

The J gene is TRBJ1-5, the V gene TRBV19; tentatively, D is TRBD1 (6 bases). The CDR3 consists of 15 residues. The germline CDR1 and CDR2 sequences are LNHDA and SQIVND (reference sequence). Trimming left V 4 bases short and J 1 base short, with 11 bases between. CDR3 DNA sequence: TGTGCCAGTAGTACTACAGGGAGCAGCAATCAGCCCCAGCATTTT. Its translation: CASSTTGSSNQPQHF.

The chain has TRBV6-4 and TRBJ2-1; D remains unclear. The germline gives CDR1 MRHNA, CDR2 SNTAGT. CDR3 length: 14 residues. V was trimmed by 8 bases and J by 7 bases, leaving 18 bases between them. The CDR3: CASASSGSYNEQFF. In DNA, the CDR3 is TGTGCCAGCGCCTCCTCCGGGTCGTATAATGAGCAGTTCTTC.

The rearrangement joins TRBV15 to TRBJ1-5; 7 bases align to TRBD1. CDR1 LNHNV and CDR2 YYDKDF come from the germline V gene (reference sequence). V was pared by 0 bases and J by 2 bases, with 4 bases of the junction left unmatched. This CDR3 is 16 amino acids long. CDR3 loop: CATSRETGAGNQPQHF. CDR3 sequence (DNA): TGTGCCACCAGCAGAGAAACAGGGGCCGGCAATCAGCCCCAGCATTTT.

The chain joins TRBV4-3 to TRBJ2-1; 9 bases match TRBD1. Looked up from germline, CDR1 is LGHNA and CDR2 is YSLEER. V lost 2 bases to trimming and J lost 6 bases; unmatched junction nucleotides: 5. This CDR3 has 15 amino acids. The CDR3 here is CASSQMWTGANEQFF. DNA for the CDR3: TGCGCCAGCAGCCAAATGTGGACAGGGGCCAATGAGCAGTTCTTC.

The chain has TRBV9 and TRBJ2-2, with TRBD1 matching 8 bases. The J segment lost 1 base and the V segment lost 3 bases, leaving 5 bases of the junction unmatched. There are 16 residues in the CDR3. Germline lookup yields CDR1 SGDLS and CDR2 YYNGEE. CDR3 residues: CASSANTGGNTGELFF. The DNA of the CDR3 is TGTGCCAGCAGCGCAAATACAGGGGGGAACACCGGGGAGCTGTTTTTT.

The CDR3 reads CASRYSSGELFF. For the CDR3, the DNA is TGTGCCAGCAGGTATTCCTCCGGGGAGCTGTTTTTT. The chain has TRBV5-4 and TRBJ2-2; D call uncertain. CDR1 and CDR2 from the germline V gene are SGHNT and YYREEE (reference sequence). The germline V and J ends were trimmed by 5 bases and 6 bases, with 8 bases remaining between them. The CDR3 runs 12 residues.

The V call is TRBV29-1, the J call TRBJ2-7, with D perhaps TRBD2 (5 bases). Trimming pared 1 base from V and 0 bases from J, leaving 13 bases between. The CDR3 runs to 15 residues. Germline V lookup: CDR1 SQVTM, CDR2 ANQGSEA. The CDR3 coding sequence is TGCAGCGTTGAAGGTACGGGAAGGAGCTCCTACGAGCAGTACTTC. Protein product: CSVEGTGRSSYEQYF.

V gene TRBV5-4 combines with J gene TRBJ2-3; weak D call: TRBD2 (7 bases). From germline, CDR1 is SGHNT and CDR2 YYREEE (reference sequence). The CDR3 extends over 16 amino acids. The V and J ends lost 4 bases and 5 bases respectively, with 20 bases between them. CDR3 protein: CASSPGRGAGIDTQYF. The CDR3 DNA follows: TGTGCCAGCAGCCCAGGCCGGGGGGCCGGAATAGATACGCAGTATTTT.

The rearrangement joins TRBV19 to TRBJ1-6; D is unresolved. Germline V lookup: CDR1 LNHDA, CDR2 SQIVND (reference sequence). The CDR3 length is 15 residues. V was trimmed by 5 bases and J by 0 bases, leaving 8 bases between them. This chain's CDR3 is CASSFSSSYNSPLHF. The CDR3 DNA reads as TGTGCCAGTAGTTTTTCCAGCTCCTATAATTCACCCCTCCACTTT. The full variable domain, in which reference TRBV19 and TRBJ1-6 provide the parts outside the CDR3, is DGGITQSPKYLFRKEGQNVTLSCEQNLNHDAMYWYRQDPGQGLRLIYYSQIVNDFQKGDIAEGYSVSREKKESFPLTVTSAQKNPTAFYLCASSFSSSYNSPLHFGNGTRLTVT.

The V gene is TRBV30, the J gene TRBJ2-1; no firm D call. Looked up from germline, CDR1 is GTSNPN and CDR2 is SVGIG (reference sequence). The V gene lost 8 bases and the J gene lost 1 base, with 21 bases spanning the gap. The length of the CDR3 is 16 residues. The CDR3 region is CAGPSRRHRSYNEQFF. For the CDR3, the DNA is TGTGCCGGCCCCTCTAGACGGCATAGGTCCTACAATGAGCAGTTCTTC.

The V call is TRBV7-9, the J call TRBJ2-3; no clear D gene. CDR1 is SEHNR and CDR2 is FQNEAQ in the germline V gene (reference sequence). This CDR3 is built from 13 residues. The V end was cut by 4 bases, the J end by 6 bases, with 11 bases between. CDR3 coding DNA: TGTGCCAGCAGCTCCCTGGGCTTTGATACGCAGTATTTT. It yields the protein CASSSLGFDTQYF.

This sequence joins TRBV5-4 and TRBJ2-5, with a possible D match to TRBD1 (6 bases). CDR3 size: 14 residues. Germline CDR1 and CDR2: SGHNT and YYREEE (reference sequence). The ends were cut back, 4 bases at V and 5 bases at J, with 15 bases in the middle. CDR3 sequence (DNA): TGTGCCAGCAGCCCCATCGCAGGGGCTGAGACCCAGTACTTC. Residues: CASSPIAGAETQYF.

The chain links TRBV2 to TRBJ1-3; TRBD1 matches at 10 bases. J was trimmed by 2 bases and V by 6 bases; bases with no gene match: 4. The CDR3 has 15 amino acids. Germline V gene data show CDR1 as SNHLY and CDR2 as FYNNEI. The CDR3 DNA reads TGTGCCAGCAGCGGGGACAGGGGCACTGGAAACACCATATATTTT. This gives the protein CASSGDRGTGNTIYF.

In its sample, this clone was seen once. Within the sample, other DNA sequences also encode this same CDR3. The chain has TRBV28 and TRBJ2-1; 8 positions match TRBD2. The CDR3 contains 15 residues. V gave up 6 bases and J gave up 1 base; unmatched junction bases: 5. Germline loops: CDR1 MDHEN, CDR2 SYDVKM. The CDR3 here is CASSLSGSSYNEQFF. CDR3 bases: TGTGCCAGCAGCCTCAGCGGGAGTTCCTACAATGAGCAGTTCTTC.

The chain links TRBV19 to TRBJ2-7; D possibly corresponds to TRBD2 (6 bases). The CDR3 covers 13 residues. V lost 4 bases and J 3 bases, leaving 10 bases between the germline ends. The germline CDR1 and CDR2 sequences are LNHDA and SQIVND (reference sequence). The CDR3 is CASSTTRYYEQYF. Written as DNA, the CDR3 is TGTGCCAGTAGTACGACTAGGTACTACGAGCAGTACTTC.

This clone has just one count. The genes are TRBV27 and TRBJ2-1; 11 bases align to TRBD2. CDR1 is MNHEY and CDR2 is SMNVEV in the germline V gene (reference sequence). This CDR3 has 17 residues. The J segment lost 2 bases and the V segment lost 6 bases, leaving 9 bases of the junction unmatched. CDR3 residues: CASRLGTSGLTYNEQFF. CDR3 sequence (DNA): TGTGCCAGCAGACTGGGGACTAGCGGTCTGACCTACAATGAGCAGTTCTTC.

This rearrangement joins TRBV12-5 to TRBJ1-2, with 10 nucleotides matching TRBD1. CDR3 length equals 16 residues. Germline CDR1 reads LGHNT; CDR2 reads FRNRAP. The junction had 9 bases not matched to a gene; V was cut back by 1 base and J by 7 bases. The CDR3 coding sequence is TGTGCTAGTGGTTTGGACCGACAGGGGGCGCCTAGTGGCTACACCTTC. This translates into CASGLDRQGAPSGYTF.

V usage is TRBV19 and J usage is TRBJ1-2; D perhaps matches TRBD1 (5 bases). V was trimmed by 1 base and J by 8 bases, leaving 14 bases between them. Per the germline V gene, CDR1 is LNHDA and CDR2 is SQIVND (reference sequence). The CDR3 is 14 residues long. The CDR3 sequence: CASSIGEGPRGYTF. The CDR3 DNA follows: TGTGCCAGTAGTATAGGGGAGGGGCCTCGAGGCTACACCTTC.

The rearrangement links TRBV5-1 to TRBJ1-2; maybe TRBD1 (6 bases). CDR3 length equals 15 residues. The germline CDR1 and CDR2 sequences are SGHRS and YFSETQ. V was cut by 0 bases and J by 2 bases, with 11 bases left in between. CDR3 sequence reads: CASSLVPQGNYGYTF. The CDR3, as DNA: TGCGCCAGCAGCTTGGTTCCCCAGGGGAACTATGGCTACACCTTC.

V is TRBV5-1 and J is TRBJ1-2; 10 bases line up with TRBD1. The CDR3 totals 16 residues. CDR1 is SGHRS, CDR2 YFSETQ, per germline. The junction had 6 bases not matched to a gene; V was cut back by 3 bases and J by 1 base. This CDR3 reads CASSWRTGGVNYGYTF. CDR3 in DNA: TGCGCCAGCAGCTGGAGGACAGGGGGTGTTAACTATGGCTACACCTTC.

V gene TRBV27 combines with J gene TRBJ2-7; 8 nucleotides match TRBD1. This CDR3 spans 15 amino acids. J gave up 2 bases and V 4 bases, and 7 bases lay outside the gene matches. Germline V gene sequence: CDR1 MNHEY, CDR2 SMNVEV (reference sequence). CDR3 in DNA: TGTGCCAGCAGTTATACAGGGGGAAGTACCTACGAGCAGTACTTC. Its translation: CASSYTGGSTYEQYF.

CDR3 region: CASSLTGTLNEQFF. CDR3 nucleotide sequence: TGTGCCAGCAGCTTAACCGGGACTCTCAATGAGCAGTTCTTC. This chain connects TRBV11-3 to TRBJ2-1; perhaps TRBD2 as D (6 bases). V dropped 2 bases and J dropped 6 bases, with 11 bases sitting between them. The CDR3 consists of 14 residues. Germline-derived CDR1 and CDR2 are SGHNT and YENEEA.

V gene TRBV19 combines with J gene TRBJ1-5; the D is unclear. Germline V lookup: CDR1 LNHDA, CDR2 SQIVND (reference sequence). The ends were cut back, 0 bases at V and 1 base at J, with 13 bases in the middle. The CDR3 length is 17 residues. DNA of the CDR3: TGTGCCAGTAGTATAGATCTTGAGGGTCCAAGCAATCAGCCCCAGCATTTT. Translated: CASSIDLEGPSNQPQHF.

V is TRBV2 and J is TRBJ1-5; 11 bases are shared with TRBD1. Unmatched junction bases numbered 3, after V lost 6 bases and J lost 2 bases. The CDR3 is 15 residues long. Germline loops: CDR1 SNHLY, CDR2 FYNNEI. The CDR3 region has the DNA TGTGCCAGCAGGAGGACAGGGGGCGGCAATCAGCCCCAGCATTTT. The encoded protein is CASRRTGGGNQPQHF.